Detailed here is one T cell receptor beta chain. Its antigen is unknown. This record comes from a study of T cell repertoires in cytomegalovirus infection. Background on the study: CMV infection together with matching HLA type was indicated by public TCR beta signatures. Study results and limitations: People with CMV and the relevant HLA were identified by cumulative public TCR beta family frequency.

TCRdb passed the reads through MiXCR, listing each CDR3 protein once. The profile covers 650,000 to 850,000 distinct CDR3 sequences, with about 29% appearing a single time and 10% to 15% taken by the ten largest. The V segment lost 1 base and the J segment 8 bases; nucleotides outside the gene matches: 7. Germline loops: CDR1 MNHNS, CDR2 SASEGT. There are 15 residues in the CDR3. The clonotype was recovered from a human donor in good health (CMV status not recorded). Some clones in this sample may be carry-over from other donors' samples. The chain uses TRBV6-1 and TRBJ2-1; 8 bases are shared with TRBD2. The sample was cultured CD8+ T cells from PBMCs, taken from culture after CMV antigen stimulation. In DNA, the CDR3 is TGTGCCAGCAGTGAAGTAGGAGCGGGGGCGGATGAGCAGTTCTTC. This sequence encodes CASSEVGAGADEQFF.